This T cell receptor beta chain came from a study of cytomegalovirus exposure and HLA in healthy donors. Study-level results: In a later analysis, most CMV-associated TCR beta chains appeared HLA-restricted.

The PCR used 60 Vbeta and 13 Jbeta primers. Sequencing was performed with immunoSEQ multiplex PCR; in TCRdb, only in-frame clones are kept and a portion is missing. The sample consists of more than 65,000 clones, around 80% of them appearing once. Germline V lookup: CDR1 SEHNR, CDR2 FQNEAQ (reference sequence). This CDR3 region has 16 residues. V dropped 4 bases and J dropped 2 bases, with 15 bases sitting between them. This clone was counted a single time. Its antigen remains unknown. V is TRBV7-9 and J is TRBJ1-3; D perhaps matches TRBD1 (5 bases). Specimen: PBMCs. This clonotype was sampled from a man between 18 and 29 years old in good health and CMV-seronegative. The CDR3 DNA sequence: TGTGCCAGCAGCTGCGGGGGGGGGAGCCCTGGAAACACCATATATTTT. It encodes CASSCGGGSPGNTIYF.